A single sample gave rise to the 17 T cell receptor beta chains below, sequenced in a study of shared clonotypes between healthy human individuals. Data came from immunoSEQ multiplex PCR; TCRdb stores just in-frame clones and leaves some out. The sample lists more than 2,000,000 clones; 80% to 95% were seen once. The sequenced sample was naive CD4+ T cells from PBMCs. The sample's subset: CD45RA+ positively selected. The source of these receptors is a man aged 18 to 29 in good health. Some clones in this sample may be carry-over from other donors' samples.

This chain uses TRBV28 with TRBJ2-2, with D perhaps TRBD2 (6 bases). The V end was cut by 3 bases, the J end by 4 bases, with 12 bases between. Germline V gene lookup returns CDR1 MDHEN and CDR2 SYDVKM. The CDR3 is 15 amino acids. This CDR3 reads CASSFGGYGTGELFF. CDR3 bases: TGTGCCAGCAGTTTCGGAGGGTACGGCACCGGGGAGCTGTTTTTT.

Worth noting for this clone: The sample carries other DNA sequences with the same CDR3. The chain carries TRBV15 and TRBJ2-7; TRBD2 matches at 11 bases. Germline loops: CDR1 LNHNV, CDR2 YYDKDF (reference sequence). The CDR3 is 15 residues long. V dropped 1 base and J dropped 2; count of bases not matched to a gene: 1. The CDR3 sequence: CATSRVTSGAYEQYF. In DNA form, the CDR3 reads TGTGCCACCAGCAGAGTGACTAGCGGGGCCTACGAGCAGTACTTC.

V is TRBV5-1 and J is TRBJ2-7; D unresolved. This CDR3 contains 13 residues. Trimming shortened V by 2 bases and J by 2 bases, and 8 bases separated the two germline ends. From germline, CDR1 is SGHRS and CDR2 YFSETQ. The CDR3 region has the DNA TGCGCCAGCAGCTTTGGTGGGGCCTACGAGCAGTACTTC. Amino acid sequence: CASSFGGAYEQYF.

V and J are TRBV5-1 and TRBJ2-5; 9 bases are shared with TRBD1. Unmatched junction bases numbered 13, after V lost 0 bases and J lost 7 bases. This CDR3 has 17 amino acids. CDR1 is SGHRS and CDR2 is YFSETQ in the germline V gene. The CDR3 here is CASSLVPRDRAFGTQYF. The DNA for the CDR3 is TGCGCCAGCAGCTTGGTCCCCCGGGACAGGGCGTTTGGGACCCAGTACTTC.

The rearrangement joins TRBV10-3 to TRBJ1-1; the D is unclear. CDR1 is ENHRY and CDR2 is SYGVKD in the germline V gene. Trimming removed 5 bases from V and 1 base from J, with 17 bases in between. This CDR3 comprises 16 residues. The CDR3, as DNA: TGTGCCATCAGTCACTCGGGGTCGAGGAAGAACACTGAAGCTTTCTTT. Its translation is CAISHSGSRKNTEAFF.

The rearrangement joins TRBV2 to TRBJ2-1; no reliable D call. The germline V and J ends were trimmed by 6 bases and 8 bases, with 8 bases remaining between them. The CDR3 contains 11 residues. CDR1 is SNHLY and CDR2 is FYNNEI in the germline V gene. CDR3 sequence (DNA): TGTGCCAGCAGCGAGCAGGATGAGCAGTTCTTC. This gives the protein CASSEQDEQFF.

The CDR3 DNA reads as TGTGCCAGCAGCTTAATGGTCGGCGGCCACGGACACACCGGGGAGCTGTTTTTT. This translates into CASSLMVGGHGHTGELFF. This rearrangement joins TRBV7-3 to TRBJ2-2, with unresolved D. The germline V and J ends were trimmed by 1 base and 3 bases, with 18 bases remaining between them. The germline V gene has CDR1 SGHTA and CDR2 FQGTGA. The CDR3 contains 18 residues. Combining the CDR3 with reference TRBV7-3 and TRBJ2-2 gives the whole variable domain GAGVSQTPSNKVTEKGKYVELRCDPISGHTALYWYRQSLGQGPEFLIYFQGTGAADDSGLPNDRFFAVRPEGSVSTLKIQRTERGDSAVYLCASSLMVGGHGHTGELFFGEGSRLTVL.

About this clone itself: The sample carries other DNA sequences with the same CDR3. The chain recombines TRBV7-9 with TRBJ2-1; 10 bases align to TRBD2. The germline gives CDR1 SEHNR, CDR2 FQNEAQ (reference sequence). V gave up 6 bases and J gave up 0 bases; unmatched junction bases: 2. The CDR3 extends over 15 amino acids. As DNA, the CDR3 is TGTGCCAGCAGTCCTAGCGGGAGCTCCTACAATGAGCAGTTCTTC. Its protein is CASSPSGSSYNEQFF.

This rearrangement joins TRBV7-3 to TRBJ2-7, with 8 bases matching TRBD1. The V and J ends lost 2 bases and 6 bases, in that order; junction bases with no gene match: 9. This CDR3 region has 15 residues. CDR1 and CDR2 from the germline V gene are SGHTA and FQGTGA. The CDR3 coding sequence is TGTGCCAGCAGCTTAGCCCCGGACAGGGTCGGCGAGCAGTACTTC. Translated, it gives CASSLAPDRVGEQYF.

The CDR3 DNA is TGCGCCAGCAGCCTGCAGGGTTACTCTGGAAACACCATATATTTT. Amino acid sequence: CASSLQGYSGNTIYF. The chain combines TRBV5-1 with TRBJ1-3, with D perhaps matching TRBD1 (5 bases). V was trimmed by 4 bases and J by 0 bases, leaving 11 bases between them. CDR1 SGHRS and CDR2 YFSETQ come from the germline V gene. The CDR3 length is 15 residues.

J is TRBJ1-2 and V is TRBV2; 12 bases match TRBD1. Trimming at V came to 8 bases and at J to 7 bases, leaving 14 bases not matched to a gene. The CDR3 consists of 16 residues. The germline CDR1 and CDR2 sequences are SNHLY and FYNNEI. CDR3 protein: CASGGRDRGRRSGYTF. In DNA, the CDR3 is TGTGCCAGCGGCGGCCGGGACAGGGGGCGAAGAAGTGGCTACACCTTC.

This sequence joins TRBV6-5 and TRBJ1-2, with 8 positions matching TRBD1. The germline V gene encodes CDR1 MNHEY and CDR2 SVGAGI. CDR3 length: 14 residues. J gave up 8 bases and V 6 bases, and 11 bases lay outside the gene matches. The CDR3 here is CASRPTGTGYGYTF. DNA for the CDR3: TGTGCCAGCAGGCCGACCGGGACAGGCTACGGCTACACCTTC.

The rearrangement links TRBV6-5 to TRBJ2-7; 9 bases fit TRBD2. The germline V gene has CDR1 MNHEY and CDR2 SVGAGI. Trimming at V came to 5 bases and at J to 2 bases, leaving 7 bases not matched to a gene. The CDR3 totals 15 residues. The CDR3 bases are TGTGCCAGCAGTCCGTTCCGGACTAGCGCCTACGAGCAGTACTTC. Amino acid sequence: CASSPFRTSAYEQYF.

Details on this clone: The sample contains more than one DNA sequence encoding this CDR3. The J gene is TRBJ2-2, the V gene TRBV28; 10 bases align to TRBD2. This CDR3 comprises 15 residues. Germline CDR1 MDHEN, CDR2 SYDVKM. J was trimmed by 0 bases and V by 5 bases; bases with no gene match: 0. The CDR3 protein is CASSLAGANTGELFF. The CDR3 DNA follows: TGTGCCAGCAGTCTAGCGGGGGCGAACACCGGGGAGCTGTTTTTT.

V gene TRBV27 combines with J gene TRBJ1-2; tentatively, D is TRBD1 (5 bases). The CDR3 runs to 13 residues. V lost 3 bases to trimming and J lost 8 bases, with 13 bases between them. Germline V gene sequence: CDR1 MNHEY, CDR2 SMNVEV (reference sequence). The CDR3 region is CASSLEGNGGYTF. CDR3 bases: TGTGCCAGCAGTTTGGAGGGGAATGGAGGCTACACCTTC.

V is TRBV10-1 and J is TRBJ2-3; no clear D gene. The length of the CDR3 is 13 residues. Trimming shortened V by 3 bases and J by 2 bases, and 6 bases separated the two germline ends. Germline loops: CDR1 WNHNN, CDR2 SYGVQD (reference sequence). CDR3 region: CASSDPNTDTQYF. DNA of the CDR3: TGCGCCAGCAGTGATCCGAACACAGATACGCAGTATTTT.

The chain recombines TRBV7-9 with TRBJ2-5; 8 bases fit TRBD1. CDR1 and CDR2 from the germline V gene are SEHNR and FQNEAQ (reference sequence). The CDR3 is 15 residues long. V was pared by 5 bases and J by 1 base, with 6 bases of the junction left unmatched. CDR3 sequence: CASSLRQGPQETQYF. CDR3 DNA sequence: TGTGCCAGCAGCCTAAGACAGGGGCCCCAAGAGACCCAGTACTTC.